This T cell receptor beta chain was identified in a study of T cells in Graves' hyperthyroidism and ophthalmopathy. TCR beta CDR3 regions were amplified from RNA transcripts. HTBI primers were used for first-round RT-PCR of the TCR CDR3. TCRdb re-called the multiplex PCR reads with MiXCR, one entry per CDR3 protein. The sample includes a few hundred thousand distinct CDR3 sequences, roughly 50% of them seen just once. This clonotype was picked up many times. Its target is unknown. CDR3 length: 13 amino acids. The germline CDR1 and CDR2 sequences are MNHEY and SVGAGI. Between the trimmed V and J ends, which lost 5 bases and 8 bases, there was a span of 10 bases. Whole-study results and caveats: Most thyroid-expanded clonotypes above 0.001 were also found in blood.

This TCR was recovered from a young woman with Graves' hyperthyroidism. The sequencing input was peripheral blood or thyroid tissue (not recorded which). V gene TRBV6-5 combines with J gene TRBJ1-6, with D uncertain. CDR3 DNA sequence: TGTGCCAGCAGTCCGGAAACGGATTCACCCCTCCACTTT. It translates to CASSPETDSPLHF.